These 21 T cell receptor beta chains were sequenced from one sample in a study of control samples from healthy donors and cancer patients. Assay: immunoSEQ multiplex PCR; the TCRdb copy retains only in-frame clones and omits some. The data show approximately 150,000 clones, about 91% seen once. Sequencing used blood. These receptors were obtained from a man aged 25 to 45 in good health.

This clone was counted a single time. The rearrangement joins TRBV5-6 to TRBJ2-2; TRBD1 aligns across 10 bases. V dropped 4 bases and J dropped 6; count of bases not matched to a gene: 9. CDR3 size: 16 residues. Germline V gene sequence: CDR1 SGHDT, CDR2 YYEEEE. CDR3 sequence reads: CASSPVPGQGSGELFF. CDR3 nucleotides: TGTGCCAGCAGCCCAGTTCCGGGACAGGGGTCCGGGGAGCTGTTTTTT.

The rearrangement joins TRBV5-1 to TRBJ2-1; 8 bases agree with TRBD1. CDR1 and CDR2 (germline): SGHRS, YFSETQ. V lost 4 bases to trimming and J lost 0 bases; unmatched junction nucleotides: 3. The CDR3 extends over 15 amino acids. In nucleotides, the CDR3 is TGCGCCAGCAGCCGGGACAGGAGCTCCTACAATGAGCAGTTCTTC. Its translation: CASSRDRSSYNEQFF.

The rearrangement joins TRBV15 to TRBJ2-2, with unresolved D. The germline V gene encodes CDR1 LNHNV and CDR2 YYDKDF (reference sequence). This CDR3 contains 13 residues. Trimming pared 0 bases from V and 10 bases from J, leaving 9 bases between. CDR3 protein: CATSRDRGQELFF. DNA for the CDR3: TGTGCCACCAGCAGAGACCGAGGTCAGGAGCTGTTTTTT.

V and J are TRBV11-2 and TRBJ1-2; no clear D. There are 12 residues in the CDR3. Germline V gene data show CDR1 as SGHAT and CDR2 as FQNNGV. The V end was cut by 1 base, the J end by 6 bases, with 6 bases between. The CDR3 here is CASSLVGDGYTF. The CDR3 nucleotides are TGTGCCAGCAGCTTAGTCGGGGATGGCTACACCTTC.

The chain couples TRBV28 to TRBJ1-1, with D possibly TRBD1 on 5 matching bases. The V gene's germline CDR1 is MDHEN and CDR2 SYDVKM. The germline V and J ends were trimmed by 5 bases and 7 bases, with 14 bases remaining between them. The CDR3 sequence is 13 residues long. The CDR3 bases are TGTGCCAGCAGTCCCGGGACGGCGGGTGAAGCTTTCTTT. Protein sequence: CASSPGTAGEAFF.

The chain employs TRBV7-3 and TRBJ2-3; no clear D gene. The V gene lost 1 base and the J gene lost 3 bases, with 11 bases spanning the gap. The CDR3 covers 15 residues. CDR1 and CDR2 from the germline V gene are SGHTA and FQGTGA. For the CDR3, the DNA is TGTGCCAGCAGCTTAAGTCGGGCTAGAACAGATACGCAGTATTTT. It translates to CASSLSRARTDTQYF.

This chain links TRBV12-2 with TRBJ2-7; TRBD2, as called in the table, went unchecked against the DNA. TRBV12-2 is annotated as a pseudogene. The CDR3 is 12 residues long. The chain's CDR3 is CASRLALYEQYF. CDR3 nucleotide sequence: TGTGCAAGTCGCTTAGCACTGTACGAGCAGTACTTC.

The chain joins TRBV7-6 to TRBJ1-3, with a possible D match to TRBD1 (5 bases). The germline V gene has CDR1 SGHVS and CDR2 FNYEAQ. The CDR3 runs to 18 residues. The V end was cut by 2 bases, the J end by 0 bases, with 17 bases between. The DNA of the CDR3 is TGTGCCAGCAGCTTAATGCGTGGGGGGGGGTACTCTGGAAACACCATATATTTT. Amino acids: CASSLMRGGGYSGNTIYF.

The chain couples TRBV5-1 to TRBJ1-1, with TRBD1 matching 9 bases. The length of the CDR3 is 15 residues. The junction had 10 bases not matched to a gene; V was cut back by 4 bases and J by 6 bases. Germline assignment: CDR1 SGHRS and CDR2 YFSETQ. CDR3 residues: CASSPGDREVAEAFF. In nucleotides, the CDR3 is TGCGCCAGCAGCCCAGGGGACAGGGAGGTCGCTGAAGCTTTCTTT.

V gene TRBV18 combines with J gene TRBJ2-7; 8 bases fit TRBD1. The CDR3 is 18 residues long. CDR1 KGHSH and CDR2 LQKENI come from the germline V gene. J lost 3 bases, V lost 3 bases, and 16 bases had no gene match. CDR3 residues: CASSPQDGEPGGLYEQYF. CDR3 nucleotide sequence: TGTGCCAGCTCACCTCAGGACGGTGAACCAGGGGGCCTCTACGAGCAGTACTTC.

This sequence joins TRBV19 and TRBJ1-2; possible D gene TRBD1, 5 bases. The CDR3 is 14 amino acids. Per the germline V gene, CDR1 is LNHDA and CDR2 is SQIVND (reference sequence). V was pared by 5 bases and J by 4 bases, with 14 bases between. The DNA of the CDR3 is TGTGCCAGTAGTTCCCCGGGGGGTATCTATGGCTACACCTTC. As protein: CASSSPGGIYGYTF. Full variable domain (outside the CDR3, taken from reference TRBV19 and TRBJ1-2): DGGITQSPKYLFRKEGQNVTLSCEQNLNHDAMYWYRQDPGQGLRLIYYSQIVNDFQKGDIAEGYSVSREKKESFPLTVTSAQKNPTAFYLCASSSPGGIYGYTFGSGTRLTVV.

The rearrangement joins TRBV3-1 (or the pseudogene TRBV3-2) to TRBJ2-3; D is ambiguous. Trimming stripped 4 bases from V and 3 bases from J, with 8 bases between. The length of the CDR3 is 13 residues. Germline V gives CDR1 LGHDT, CDR2 YNNKEL (reference sequence). Here the CDR3 DNA reads TGTGCCAGCAGCCCCTACCCTACAGATACGCAGTATTTT. This sequence encodes CASSPYPTDTQYF.

This chain joins TRBV10-1 and TRBJ1-1; 11 positions match TRBD1. Germline CDR1 reads WNHNN; CDR2 reads SYGVQD (reference sequence). The CDR3 covers 13 residues. J lost 8 bases, V lost 8 bases, and 7 bases had no gene match. CDR3 sequence (DNA): TGCGCCAGCCAAAGGACAGGGGGCGAAGAAGCTTTCTTT. This translates into CASQRTGGEEAFF.

The CDR3 DNA sequence: TGTGCCAGCAGCTTGGCCGTGGGGTATGGCTACACCTTC. Protein sequence: CASSLAVGYGYTF. This chain connects TRBV5-5 to TRBJ1-2, with no clear D. Trimming left V 0 bases short and J 5 bases short, with 8 bases between. CDR1 is SGHKS and CDR2 is YYEKEE in the germline V gene (reference sequence). CDR3 size: 13 residues.

The count of this clone is one. This chain connects TRBV10-3 to TRBJ2-7; TRBD1 matches at 8 bases. The V and J ends lost 10 bases and 6 bases, in that order; junction bases with no gene match: 20. Germline CDR1 ENHRY, CDR2 SYGVKD. The CDR3 is 16 amino acids. The CDR3 loop reads CATSEATGALISEQYF. In DNA, the CDR3 is TGTGCCACCAGCGAGGCGACAGGGGCCCTAATAAGCGAGCAGTACTTC.

This clone occurred a few times. V is TRBV10-3 and J is TRBJ1-1; D gene ambiguous. The germline CDR1 and CDR2 sequences are ENHRY and SYGVKD. This CDR3 contains 14 residues. Trimming took 4 bases from V and 1 from J, leaving 10 bases between them. The CDR3 protein is CAISGREPNTEAFF. DNA of the CDR3: TGTGCCATCAGTGGACGGGAACCGAACACTGAAGCTTTCTTT.

The chain links TRBV7-2 to TRBJ1-2; 8 bases align to TRBD1. Germline trimming cut 5 bases from V and 2 bases from J; bases unmatched to any gene: 7. The CDR3 extends over 15 amino acids. The germline gives CDR1 SGHTA, CDR2 FQGNSA. The CDR3 reads CASSVRGQTNYGYTF. The CDR3, as DNA: TGTGCCAGCAGCGTCAGGGGGCAGACGAACTATGGCTACACCTTC. Combining the CDR3 with reference TRBV7-2 and TRBJ1-2 gives the whole variable domain GAGVSQSPSNKVTEKGKDVELRCDPISGHTALYWYRQSLGQGLEFLIYFQGNSAPDKSGLPSDRFSAERTGGSVSTLTIQRTQQEDSAVYLCASSVRGQTNYGYTFGSGTRLTVV.

The chain is built from TRBV12-5 and TRBJ2-3; a possible D gene is TRBD1 (6 bases). CDR3 length: 16 amino acids. CDR1 is LGHNT, CDR2 FRNRAP, per germline. Trimming shortened V by 3 bases and J by 2 bases, and 15 bases separated the two germline ends. The CDR3 DNA sequence: TGTGCTAGTGGTTTCCTACAGGGTACCTACACAGATACGCAGTATTTT. It translates to CASGFLQGTYTDTQYF.

The V and J genes are TRBV27 and TRBJ2-7, with 13 bases that match TRBD2. The CDR3 length is 15 residues. Trimming took 5 bases from V and 3 from J; bases not matched to a gene: 4. Germline loops: CDR1 MNHEY, CDR2 SMNVEV (reference sequence). This chain's CDR3 is CASSDRTSGGYEQYF. Here the CDR3 DNA reads TGTGCCAGCAGTGATCGGACTAGCGGGGGCTACGAGCAGTACTTC.

This chain links TRBV21-1 with TRBJ1-3; the table's D call TRBD1 went unverified against the DNA. TRBV21-1 is flagged as a pseudogene. This CDR3 is 14 amino acids long. CDR3 sequence reads: CASSKNRGVNTIYF. In nucleotides, the CDR3 is TGTGCCAGCAGCAAAAACAGGGGCGTAAACACCATATATTTT.

The chain carries TRBV6-5 and TRBJ1-6; D is possibly TRBD1 (5 bases). Germline lookup yields CDR1 MNHEY and CDR2 SVGAGI. The V gene lost 4 bases and the J gene lost 8 bases, with 12 bases spanning the gap. The CDR3 runs 14 residues. This CDR3 is CASSSEGFDSPLHF. CDR3 in DNA: TGTGCCAGCAGTTCGGAGGGGTTCGATTCACCCCTCCACTTT.